The clone carrying this T cell receptor (beta chain) has a count of ten or more. The CDR3 sequence is 16 residues long. Between the trimmed V and J ends, which lost 0 bases and 5 bases, there was a span of 17 bases. Germline CDR1 is SGHDN and CDR2 is FVKESK. Unique molecular identifiers were used in preparing the TCRbeta library. In TCRdb, the PCR reads were re-called with MiXCR into one record per CDR3 protein. The sample carries about 610,000 distinct CDR3 sequences, 10% to 13% recorded once. The sample originates from a study of T-cell reconstitution after alpha-beta-depleted transplantation in children.

The V and J genes are TRBV14 and TRBJ2-7; D is perhaps TRBD2 (6 bases). The receptor was isolated from a human donor who donated a stem cell graft to a child with acute myeloid leukemia. Sequences were derived from PBMCs from the stem cell graft donor, sampled from the stem cell graft. As DNA, the CDR3 is TGTGCCAGCAGCCAAGATAACGCGGCCGGGGGAGACGAGCAGTACTTC. Amino acid sequence: CASSQDNAAGGDEQYF.